The 3 T cell receptor beta chains in this list originate from one sample, sequenced in a study of patients and donors after allogeneic stem cell transplantation. MiXCR was run by TCRdb on the RT-PCR reads, yielding one entry per CDR3 protein. In the table there are approximately 170,000 distinct CDR3 sequences, about a quarter of which are singletons. Sequencing used blood, either unsorted or a sorted T cell fraction (not recorded which). Receptors were obtained from a human donor who was either an allogeneic HSCT recipient or a stem cell or donor lymphocyte infusion donor (not recorded which). It is not recorded whose cells these are; they may come from a transplant donor.

In its sample, this clonotype was seen a few times. The rearrangement joins TRBV4-2 to TRBJ1-2, with D possibly TRBD1 on 6 matching bases. There are 14 residues in the CDR3. Trimming stripped 0 bases from V and 7 bases from J, with 12 bases between. The germline V gene encodes CDR1 LGHNA and CDR2 YNFKEQ. This chain's CDR3 is CASSQDRGEGGYTF. CDR3 in DNA: TGTGCCAGCAGCCAAGACAGGGGTGAGGGTGGCTACACCTTC.

This clonotype was observed a few times. This chain links TRBV19 with TRBJ1-5; D possibly corresponds to TRBD1 (6 bases). The V end was cut by 6 bases, the J end by 0 bases, with 9 bases between. The germline gives CDR1 LNHDA, CDR2 SQIVND (reference sequence). This CDR3 has 14 amino acids. The CDR3 spells CASRDSDSNQPQHF. Written as DNA, the CDR3 is TGTGCCAGTAGGGACAGTGATAGCAATCAGCCCCAGCATTTT.

The chain carries TRBV24-1 and TRBJ2-1, with 9 bases matching TRBD2. Unmatched junction bases numbered 3, after V lost 4 bases and J lost 0 bases. Germline CDR1 reads KGHDR; CDR2 reads SFDVKD. This CDR3 has 16 residues. CDR3 DNA: TGTGCCACCAGTGAATTAGCGGGAGTCTCCTACAATGAGCAGTTCTTC. The encoded protein is CATSELAGVSYNEQFF.